This TCR beta chain was obtained from a study of cytomegalovirus exposure and HLA in healthy donors. Study-level points and caveats: A link between a missense DCLRE1C variant and TCR beta V- and J-gene trimming emerged from a later analysis.

It was with 60 Vbeta and 13 Jbeta primers that the PCR ran. The table came from immunoSEQ multiplex PCR; TCRdb's copy has only in-frame clones and leaves some out. The sample lists 150,000 to 200,000 clones; around 75% were seen once. V lost 3 bases, J lost 4 bases, and 14 bases stayed unmatched. Germline V gene lookup returns CDR1 SGHDT and CDR2 YYEEEE. This CDR3 comprises 18 residues. This clone was observed a few times. What it binds is not known. Material for sequencing was PBMCs. The TCR was taken from a woman between 25 and 40 years old in good health and CMV-seropositive. The genes are TRBV5-6 and TRBJ1-3, with 9 bases identical to TRBD1. CDR3 sequence reads: CASSSAPGTGRMGNTIYF. CDR3 coding DNA: TGTGCCAGCAGCTCGGCACCCGGGACAGGGAGGATGGGAAACACCATATATTTT.